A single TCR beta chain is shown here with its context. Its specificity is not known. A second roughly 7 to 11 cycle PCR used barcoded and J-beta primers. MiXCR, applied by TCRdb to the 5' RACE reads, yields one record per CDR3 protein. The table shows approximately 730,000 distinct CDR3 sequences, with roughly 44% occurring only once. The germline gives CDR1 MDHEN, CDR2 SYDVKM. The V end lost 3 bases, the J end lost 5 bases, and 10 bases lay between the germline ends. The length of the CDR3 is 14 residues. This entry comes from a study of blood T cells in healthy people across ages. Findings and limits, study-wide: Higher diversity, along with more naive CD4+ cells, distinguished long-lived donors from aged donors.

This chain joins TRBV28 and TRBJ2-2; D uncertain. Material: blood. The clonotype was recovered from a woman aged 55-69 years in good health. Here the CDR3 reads CASSFMSRTGELFF. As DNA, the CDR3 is TGTGCCAGCAGTTTCATGAGTAGGACCGGGGAGCTGTTTTTT.